This is a list of T cell receptor beta chains from one sample in a study of blood T cell repertoires in COVID-19. The assay was immunoSEQ multiplex PCR, and TCRdb's table has in-frame clones only and misses some. The sample comprises about 90,000 clones, about 82% of which are singletons, and nearly 3.5% rests with the top ten. The sample comprised peripheral blood. The origin of the receptors is a man between 45 and 60 years old with acute or convalescent COVID-19. Each CDR3 is given with its conserved first and last residue. D genes are given only for firm matches. Part of the rows lack a size; the others show once, few, many or a class for expanded clones.

D gene: -; clone size: -; J gene: TRBJ2-7; V gene: TRBV4-1; CDR3 protein: CASSRQIRGETYEQYF; CDR3 DNA: TGCGCCAGCAGCCGCCAAATCAGGGGGGAGACCTACGAGCAGTACTTC
D gene: -; clone size: -; J gene: TRBJ2-5; V gene: TRBV28; CDR3 protein: CASSPGFGTQYF; CDR3 DNA: TGTGCCAGCAGCCCAGGGTTCGGGACCCAGTACTTC
D gene: -; clone size: -; J gene: TRBJ2-5; V gene: TRBV18; CDR3 protein: CASSQTGSQETQYF; CDR3 DNA: TGTGCCAGCTCTCAAACAGGGTCCCAAGAGACCCAGTACTTC
D gene: -; clone size: -; J gene: TRBJ2-5; V gene: TRBV6-5; CDR3 protein: CASSAMEETQYF; CDR3 DNA: TGTGCCAGCAGCGCTATGGAGGAGACCCAGTACTTC
D gene: -; clone size: -; J gene: TRBJ2-5; V gene: TRBV5-1; CDR3 protein: CASSSGLDGETQYF; CDR3 DNA: TGCGCCAGCAGCTCGGGACTTGACGGGGAGACCCAGTACTTC
D gene: -; clone size: -; J gene: TRBJ2-7; V gene: TRBV7-2; CDR3 protein: CASSLEASADQQYF; CDR3 DNA: TGTGCCAGCAGCTTAGAGGCTAGCGCGGACCAGCAGTACTTC
D gene: TRBD1; clone size: -; J gene: TRBJ1-5; V gene: TRBV28; CDR3 protein: CASRQGVNQPQHF; CDR3 DNA: TGTGCCAGCAGACAGGGGGTAAATCAGCCCCAGCATTTT
D gene: -; clone size: -; J gene: TRBJ2-7; V gene: TRBV5-1; CDR3 protein: CASSLDPGQSYEQYF; CDR3 DNA: TGCGCCAGCAGCTTGGACCCAGGGCAGTCGTACGAGCAGTACTTC
D gene: -; clone size: -; J gene: TRBJ1-6; V gene: TRBV7-8; CDR3 protein: CASSTLTTESSYNSPLHF; CDR3 DNA: TGTGCCAGCAGCACACTAACGACAGAGAGCTCCTATAATTCACCCCTCCACTTT
D gene: TRBD1; clone size: once; J gene: TRBJ1-1; V gene: TRBV19; CDR3 protein: CASSIEWTGRNTEAFF; CDR3 DNA: TGTGCCAGTAGTATTGAATGGACAGGGAGGAACACTGAAGCTTTCTTT
D gene: -; clone size: few; J gene: TRBJ2-7; V gene: TRBV19; CDR3 protein: CASSLRYSYEQYF; CDR3 DNA: TGTGCCAGTTCACTGCGGTACTCCTACGAGCAGTACTTC
D gene: TRBD2; clone size: few; J gene: TRBJ2-2; V gene: TRBV19; CDR3 protein: CASSRTSGGTGELFF; CDR3 DNA: TGTGCCAGTAGTAGGACTAGCGGTGGGACCGGGGAGCTGTTTTTT
D gene: -; clone size: -; J gene: TRBJ2-2; V gene: TRBV4-3; CDR3 protein: CASSQDPPSDWAGELFF; CDR3 DNA: TGCGCCAGCAGCCAAGATCCCCCCTCGGACTGGGCCGGGGAGCTGTTTTTT
D gene: -; clone size: -; J gene: TRBJ2-3; V gene: TRBV11-3; CDR3 protein: CASSSGTSTDTQYF; CDR3 DNA: TGTGCCAGCAGCTCCGGGACAAGCACAGATACGCAGTATTTT
D gene: TRBD1; clone size: few; J gene: TRBJ1-1; V gene: TRBV4-1; CDR3 protein: CASSQGDRANTEAFF; CDR3 DNA: TGCGCCAGCAGCCAAGGGGACAGGGCAAACACTGAAGCTTTCTTT
D gene: -; clone size: -; J gene: TRBJ1-5; V gene: TRBV6-5; CDR3 protein: CASSQGSNQPQHF; CDR3 DNA: TGTGCCAGCAGTCAGGGTAGCAATCAGCCCCAGCATTTT
D gene: -; clone size: -; J gene: TRBJ2-1; V gene: TRBV7-9; CDR3 protein: CASSPRRVYNEQFF; CDR3 DNA: TGTGCCAGCAGCCCGCGGAGGGTCTACAATGAGCAGTTCTTC
D gene: TRBD2; clone size: -; J gene: TRBJ2-3; V gene: TRBV5-4; CDR3 protein: CASSPYLAGTTDTQYF; CDR3 DNA: TGTGCCAGCAGCCCGTACTTAGCGGGGACGACAGATACGCAGTATTTT
D gene: TRBD2; clone size: -; J gene: TRBJ2-7; V gene: TRBV4-3; CDR3 protein: CASSQAGGSSYEQYF; CDR3 DNA: TGCGCCAGCAGCCAAGCGGGGGGGAGCTCCTACGAGCAGTACTTC
D gene: -; clone size: -; J gene: TRBJ2-7; V gene: TRBV27; CDR3 protein: CASSLAPGYEQYF; CDR3 DNA: TGTGCCAGCAGTTTAGCACCCGGGTACGAGCAGTACTTC
D gene: TRBD1; clone size: -; J gene: TRBJ2-7; V gene: TRBV6-5; CDR3 protein: CASSYSDRGLYEQYF; CDR3 DNA: TGTGCCAGCAGTTACTCCGACAGGGGGCTCTACGAGCAGTACTTC
D gene: -; clone size: -; J gene: TRBJ2-2; V gene: TRBV7-3; CDR3 protein: CASSLRGGNTGELFF; CDR3 DNA: TGTGCCAGCAGCTTAAGGGGCGGCAACACCGGGGAGCTGTTTTTT
D gene: TRBD2; clone size: -; J gene: TRBJ2-1; V gene: TRBV5-4; CDR3 protein: CASSDGLAGDYEQFF; CDR3 DNA: TGTGCCAGCAGCGACGGACTAGCGGGAGACTATGAGCAGTTCTTC
D gene: -; clone size: -; J gene: TRBJ1-5; V gene: TRBV11-2; CDR3 protein: CASSLGTGNQPQHF; CDR3 DNA: TGTGCCAGCAGTTTGGGTACAGGCAATCAGCCCCAGCATTTT
D gene: -; clone size: -; J gene: TRBJ2-5; V gene: TRBV19; CDR3 protein: CASSIAPYQETQYF; CDR3 DNA: TGTGCCAGTAGTATAGCCCCGTACCAAGAGACCCAGTACTTC
D gene: -; clone size: -; J gene: TRBJ2-7; V gene: TRBV21-1; CDR3 protein: CASSKEEPQRGYEQYF; CDR3 DNA: TGTGCCAGCAGCAAGGAGGAACCCCAGAGAGGCTACGAGCAGTACTTC
D gene: TRBD2; clone size: -; J gene: TRBJ2-2; V gene: TRBV27; CDR3 protein: CASRTLAGGTGELFF; CDR3 DNA: TGTGCCAGCAGAACTCTAGCGGGAGGCACCGGGGAGCTGTTTTTT
D gene: TRBD1; clone size: -; J gene: TRBJ2-5; V gene: TRBV28; CDR3 protein: CASNAGQGAQETQYF; CDR3 DNA: TGTGCCAGCAACGCCGGACAGGGGGCACAAGAGACCCAGTACTTC
D gene: TRBD1; clone size: -; J gene: TRBJ1-1; V gene: TRBV10-2; CDR3 protein: CASRDPGQGNTEAFF; CDR3 DNA: TGCGCCAGCAGAGATCCGGGACAGGGTAACACTGAAGCTTTCTTT
D gene: -; clone size: -; J gene: TRBJ2-2; V gene: TRBV11-2; CDR3 protein: CASSLVSGFNTGELFF; CDR3 DNA: TGTGCCAGCAGCTTAGTCTCCGGGTTTAACACCGGGGAGCTGTTTTTT